This T cell receptor (beta chain) is from a study of glioma-infiltrating T cells after dendritic cell vaccination. Germline trimming cut 8 bases from V and 1 base from J; bases unmatched to any gene: 16. The V gene's germline CDR1 is MNHEY and CDR2 SMNVEV (reference sequence). This CDR3 is 18 amino acids long. TCRdb's copy holds only in-frame clones and misses some; the assay was immunoSEQ multiplex PCR. Of 90,000 to 140,000 clones in the sample, roughly 89% were seen once. This clone was seen just once. Regarding time point: after dendritic cell vaccination, including at tumor progression/relapse. This sample comprised blood, obtained after dendritic cell vaccination. The TCR originated in a human donor with glioblastoma. This chain uses TRBV27 with TRBJ1-5; 8 nucleotides agree with TRBD1. The CDR3 coding sequence is TGTGCCAGCGCCCCTGAATGGGCAGACAGGGGAAGCAATCAGCCCCAGCATTTT. It codes for CASAPEWADRGSNQPQHF.